These 2 T cell receptor beta chains originate from one sample sequenced in a study of blood T cell repertoires in COVID-19 (dated by TCRdb to 2019 to 2021). Library prep was done by the immunoSEQ multiplex PCR assay. Drawn from immuneACCESS, this table holds only the in-frame rearrangements with V and J called that TCRdb kept. Clones are partly lost; checked studies trace under half to an unresolved V gene and leave the rest unexplained. The sample table shows about 200,000 clones, and about 86% are seen once. Clones ranked in the top ten supply approximately 4.2% of the sample. Sequencing was done on a sample of PBMCs or T cells enriched from blood (not recorded which). These receptors all stem from a middle-aged woman with acute COVID-19.

The V call is TRBV5-6, the J call TRBJ2-1; 9 bases are shared with TRBD1. Germline V lookup: CDR1 SGHDT, CDR2 YYEEEE. The length of the CDR3 is 16 residues. The junction had 10 bases not matched to a gene; V was cut back by 4 bases and J by 5 bases. CDR3 region: CASSVQYRGLDNEQFF. For the CDR3, the DNA is TGTGCCAGCAGCGTCCAATACAGGGGGCTCGACAATGAGCAGTTCTTC. The full variable domain, completed using reference TRBV5-6 and TRBJ2-1, is DAGVTQSPTHLIKTRGQQVTLRCSPKSGHDTVSWYQQALGQGPQFIFQYYEEEERQRGNFPDRFSGHQFPNYSSELNVNALLLGDSALYLCASSVQYRGLDNEQFFGPGTRLTVL.

This chain joins TRBV6-4 and TRBJ1-2, with TRBD1 as a possible D gene (6 bases). The CDR3 has 15 residues. V was trimmed by 8 bases and J by 7 bases, leaving 23 bases between them. CDR1 is MRHNA and CDR2 is SNTAGT in the germline V gene. The CDR3 nucleotides read TGTGCCAGCCCCGGACGCCAGGGGACGGGGGGTGGCTACACCTTC. Translated, it gives CASPGRQGTGGGYTF.